In its sample, the clone carrying this T cell receptor (beta chain) was seen a few times. Its antigen is unidentified. The data stem from a study of T-cell reconstitution after alpha-beta-depleted transplantation in children. Study results and caveats: Some patients' high day-60 TCRbeta diversity was traced to surviving recipient T cells and thymic progenitors. Alpha-beta T cells about two months after transplant reportedly derived from several hundred expanded graft clones. Hyperexpanded clones declined; after one year, newly produced T cells mostly supplied diversity.

The length of the CDR3 is 16 residues. V shed 0 bases and J shed 4 bases, with 13 bases lying between them. The germline V gene has CDR1 LGHNA and CDR2 YNFKEQ. Using unique molecular identifiers, the investigators prepared the TCRbeta library. A single record per CDR3 protein comes from TCRdb applying MiXCR to the PCR reads. The sample yields around 370,000 distinct CDR3 sequences, about 17% seen once. This receptor was identified in a male patient aged 2 to 10 who had a stem cell transplant for acute lymphoblastic leukemia, so the T cells may come from the graft donor. This specimen was PBMCs, mostly from graft donor cells, taken 360 days after TCRalphabeta/CD19-depleted stem cell transplant. The rearrangement joins TRBV4-2 to TRBJ2-4, with a weak D call TRBD1 (5 bases). The CDR3 bases are TGTGCCAGCAGCCAAGATTTGGCAGGGAAGAAAAACATTCAGTACTTC. Translated: CASSQDLAGKKNIQYF.